This TCR beta chain was profiled in a study of glioma-infiltrating T cells. Whole-study results and caveats: Gliomas, especially low-grade, showed above-expected tissue-blood divergence; non-neoplastic patients showed below. Very few CDR3 sequences were shared between tissue and blood.

This clonotype was recorded a few times. What it binds is not known. The iRepertoire nested amplicon-rescue multiplex PCR amplified TCR alpha and beta CDR3s from RNA. Tissue mRNA or PBMC total RNA, about 85-400 ng, went into one-step reverse transcription and amplification. A single record per CDR3 protein comes from TCRdb applying MiXCR to the multiplex PCR reads. The repertoire holds about 140,000 distinct CDR3 sequences, with roughly two fifths as singletons. The sequence derives from a human donor with low-grade glioma or glioblastoma, undergoing nonglioma brain surgery, or in good health (not recorded which). The sequenced sample was glioma tissue, nonneoplastic brain tissue, or PBMCs (not recorded which).

The CDR3 region is CASSWAHEQYF. The CDR3 DNA follows: TGTGCCAGCTCGTGGGCCCACGAGCAGTACTTC. This chain connects TRBV6-1 to TRBJ2-7; D ambiguous. The germline V gene has CDR1 MNHNS and CDR2 SASEGT. The CDR3 is made up of 11 amino acids. V lost 8 bases to trimming and J lost 5 bases, with 10 bases between them.